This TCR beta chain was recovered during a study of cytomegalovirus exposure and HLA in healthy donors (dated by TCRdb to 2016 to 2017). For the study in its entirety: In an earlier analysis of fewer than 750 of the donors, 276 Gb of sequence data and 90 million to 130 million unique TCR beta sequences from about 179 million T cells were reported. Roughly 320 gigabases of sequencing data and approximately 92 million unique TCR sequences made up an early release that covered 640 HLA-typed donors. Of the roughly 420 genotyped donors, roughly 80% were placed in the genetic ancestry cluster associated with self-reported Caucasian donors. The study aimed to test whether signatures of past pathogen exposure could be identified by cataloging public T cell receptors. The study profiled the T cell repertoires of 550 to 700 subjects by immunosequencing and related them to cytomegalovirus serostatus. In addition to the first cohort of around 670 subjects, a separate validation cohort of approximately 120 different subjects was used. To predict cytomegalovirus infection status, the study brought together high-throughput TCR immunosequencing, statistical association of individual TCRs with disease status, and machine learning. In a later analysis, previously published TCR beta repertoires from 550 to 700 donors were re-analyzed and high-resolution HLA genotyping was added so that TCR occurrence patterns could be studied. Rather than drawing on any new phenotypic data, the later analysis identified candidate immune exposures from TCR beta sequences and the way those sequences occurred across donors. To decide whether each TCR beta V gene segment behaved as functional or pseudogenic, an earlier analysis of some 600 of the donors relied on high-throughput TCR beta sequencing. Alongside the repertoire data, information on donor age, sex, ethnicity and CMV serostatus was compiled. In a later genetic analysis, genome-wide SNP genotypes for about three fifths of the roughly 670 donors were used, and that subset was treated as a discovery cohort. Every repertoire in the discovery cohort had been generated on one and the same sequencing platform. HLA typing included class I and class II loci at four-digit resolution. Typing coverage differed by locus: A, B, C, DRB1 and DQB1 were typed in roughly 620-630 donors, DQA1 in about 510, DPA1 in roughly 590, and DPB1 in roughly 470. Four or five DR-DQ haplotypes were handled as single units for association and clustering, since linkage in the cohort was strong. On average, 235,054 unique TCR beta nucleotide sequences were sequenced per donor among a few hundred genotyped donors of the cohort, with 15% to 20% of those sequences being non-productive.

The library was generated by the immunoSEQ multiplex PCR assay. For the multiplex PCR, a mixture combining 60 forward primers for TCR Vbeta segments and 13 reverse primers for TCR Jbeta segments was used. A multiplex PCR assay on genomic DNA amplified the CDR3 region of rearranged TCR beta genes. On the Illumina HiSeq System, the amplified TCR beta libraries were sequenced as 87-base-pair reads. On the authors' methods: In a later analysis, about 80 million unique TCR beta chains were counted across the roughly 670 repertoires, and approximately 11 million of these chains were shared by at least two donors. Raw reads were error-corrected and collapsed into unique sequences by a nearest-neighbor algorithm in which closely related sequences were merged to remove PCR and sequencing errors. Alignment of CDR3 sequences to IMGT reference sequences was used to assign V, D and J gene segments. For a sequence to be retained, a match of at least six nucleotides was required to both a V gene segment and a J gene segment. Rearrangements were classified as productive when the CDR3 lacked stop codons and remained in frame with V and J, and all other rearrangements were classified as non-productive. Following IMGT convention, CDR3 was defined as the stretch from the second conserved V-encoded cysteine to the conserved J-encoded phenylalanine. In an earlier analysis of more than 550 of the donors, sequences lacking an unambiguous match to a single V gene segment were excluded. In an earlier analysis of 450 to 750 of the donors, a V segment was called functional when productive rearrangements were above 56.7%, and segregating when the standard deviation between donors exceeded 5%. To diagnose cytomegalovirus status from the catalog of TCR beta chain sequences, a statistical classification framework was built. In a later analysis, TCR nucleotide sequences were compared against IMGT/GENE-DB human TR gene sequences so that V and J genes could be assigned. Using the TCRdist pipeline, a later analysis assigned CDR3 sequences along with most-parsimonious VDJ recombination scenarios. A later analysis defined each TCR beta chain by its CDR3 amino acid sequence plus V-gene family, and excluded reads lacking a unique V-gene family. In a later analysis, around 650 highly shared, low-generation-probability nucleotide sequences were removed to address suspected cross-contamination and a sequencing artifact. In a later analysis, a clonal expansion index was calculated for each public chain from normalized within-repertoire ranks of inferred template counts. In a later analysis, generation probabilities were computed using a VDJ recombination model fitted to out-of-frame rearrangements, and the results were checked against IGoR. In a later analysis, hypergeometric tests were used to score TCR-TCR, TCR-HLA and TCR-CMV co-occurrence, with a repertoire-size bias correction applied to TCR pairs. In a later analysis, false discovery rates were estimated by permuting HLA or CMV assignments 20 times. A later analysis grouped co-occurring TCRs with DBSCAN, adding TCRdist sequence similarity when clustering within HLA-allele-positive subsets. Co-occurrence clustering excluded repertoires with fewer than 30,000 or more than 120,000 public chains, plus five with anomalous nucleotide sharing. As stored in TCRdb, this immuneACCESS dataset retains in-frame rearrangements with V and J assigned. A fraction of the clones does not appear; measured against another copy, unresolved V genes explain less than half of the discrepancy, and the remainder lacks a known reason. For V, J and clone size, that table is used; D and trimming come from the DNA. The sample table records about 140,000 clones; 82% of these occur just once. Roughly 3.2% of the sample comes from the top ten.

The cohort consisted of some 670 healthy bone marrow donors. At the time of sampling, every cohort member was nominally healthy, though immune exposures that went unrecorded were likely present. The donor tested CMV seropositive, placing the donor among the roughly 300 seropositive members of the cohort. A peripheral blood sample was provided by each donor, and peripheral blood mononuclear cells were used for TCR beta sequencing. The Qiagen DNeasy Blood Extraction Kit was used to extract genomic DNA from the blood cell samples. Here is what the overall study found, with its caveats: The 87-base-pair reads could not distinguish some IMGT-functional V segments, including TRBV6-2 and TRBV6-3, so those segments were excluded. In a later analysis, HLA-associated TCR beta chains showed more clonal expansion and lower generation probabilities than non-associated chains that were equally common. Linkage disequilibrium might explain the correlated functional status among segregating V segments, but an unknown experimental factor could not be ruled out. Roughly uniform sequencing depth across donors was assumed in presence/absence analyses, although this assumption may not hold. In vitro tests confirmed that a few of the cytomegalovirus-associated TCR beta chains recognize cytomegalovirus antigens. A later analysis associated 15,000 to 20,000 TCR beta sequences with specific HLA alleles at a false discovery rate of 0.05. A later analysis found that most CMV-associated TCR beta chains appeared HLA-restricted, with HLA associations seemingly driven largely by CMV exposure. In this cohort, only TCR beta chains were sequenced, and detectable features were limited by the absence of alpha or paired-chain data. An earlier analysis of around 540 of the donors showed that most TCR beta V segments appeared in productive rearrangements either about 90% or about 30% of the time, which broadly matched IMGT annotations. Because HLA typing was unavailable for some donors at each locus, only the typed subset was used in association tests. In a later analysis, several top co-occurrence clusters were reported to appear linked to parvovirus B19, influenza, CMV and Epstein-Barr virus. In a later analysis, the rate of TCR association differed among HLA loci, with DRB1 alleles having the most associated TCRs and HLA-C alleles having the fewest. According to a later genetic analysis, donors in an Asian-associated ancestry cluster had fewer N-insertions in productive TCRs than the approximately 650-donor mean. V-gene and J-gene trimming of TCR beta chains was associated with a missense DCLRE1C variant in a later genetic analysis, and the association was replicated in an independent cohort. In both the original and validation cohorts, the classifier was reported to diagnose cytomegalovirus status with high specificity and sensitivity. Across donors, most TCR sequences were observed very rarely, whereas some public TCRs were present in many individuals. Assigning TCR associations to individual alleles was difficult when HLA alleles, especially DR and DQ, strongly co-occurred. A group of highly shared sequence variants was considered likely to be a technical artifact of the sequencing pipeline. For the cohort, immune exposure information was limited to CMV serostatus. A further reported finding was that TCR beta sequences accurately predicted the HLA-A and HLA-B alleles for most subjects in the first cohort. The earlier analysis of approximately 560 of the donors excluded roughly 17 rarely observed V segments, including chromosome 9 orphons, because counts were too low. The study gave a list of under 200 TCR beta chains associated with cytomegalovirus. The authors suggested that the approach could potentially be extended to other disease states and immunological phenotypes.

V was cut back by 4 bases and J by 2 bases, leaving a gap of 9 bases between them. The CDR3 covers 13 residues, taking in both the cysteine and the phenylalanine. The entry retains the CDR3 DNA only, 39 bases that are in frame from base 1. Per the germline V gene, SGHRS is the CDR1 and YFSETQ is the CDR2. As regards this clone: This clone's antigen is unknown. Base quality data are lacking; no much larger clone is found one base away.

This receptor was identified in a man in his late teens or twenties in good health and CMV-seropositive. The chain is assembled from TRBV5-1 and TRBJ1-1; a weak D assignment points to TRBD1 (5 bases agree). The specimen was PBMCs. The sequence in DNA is TGCGCCAGCAGCCAGGGTTCTAACACTGAAGCTTTCTTT. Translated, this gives CASSQGSNTEAFF.